A selection of T cell receptor beta chains follows, all from one sample in a study of cytotoxic CD8 clonotypes in ibrutinib-treated CLL. Profiling relied on immunoSEQ multiplex PCR, and the TCRdb table lists in-frame clones only, not all of them. The sample shows about 140,000 clones, 70% to 90% of them seen only once. The material sequenced was PBMCs, taken after 36 months of ibrutinib treatment. All receptors derive from a human donor with chronic lymphocytic leukemia. Each CDR3 is given with its conserved first and last residue. Fields, in order: J gene, clone size, D gene, V gene, CDR3 length, CDR3 protein, CDR3 DNA. The D gene is left open where the match is weak. A row's size may be missing; if present it is once, few, many or a size class.

J: TRBJ1-6
size: -
D: TRBD1
V: TRBV5-1
length: 14
CDR3: CASSFGQGVSPLHF
DNA: TGCGCCAGCAGCTTCGGACAGGGGGTATCACCCCTCCACTTT

J: TRBJ2-7
size: -
D: -
V: TRBV5-1
length: 15
CDR3: CASRVIEAGSNEQYF
DNA: TGCGCCAGCAGGGTGATTGAGGCGGGATCCAACGAGCAGTACTTC

J: TRBJ1-1
size: -
D: TRBD1
V: TRBV10-1
length: 13
CDR3: CASRTGLNTEAFF
DNA: TGCGCCAGCAGGACAGGGTTGAACACTGAAGCTTTCTTT

J: TRBJ2-7
size: few
D: -
V: TRBV18
length: 17
CDR3: CASSRGSGLDSSYEQYF
DNA: TGTGCCAGCTCCCGGGGTAGCGGCCTAGATAGCTCCTACGAGCAGTACTTC

J: TRBJ2-7
size: -
D: -
V: TRBV29-1
length: 15
CDR3: CSVSARRGPSYEQYF
DNA: TGCAGCGTTTCCGCCCGGCGGGGGCCCTCCTACGAGCAGTACTTC

J: TRBJ1-2
size: -
D: -
V: TRBV27
length: 15
CDR3: CASRDRDFANYGYTF
DNA: TGTGCCAGCAGGGATCGGGACTTTGCTAACTATGGCTACACCTTC

J: TRBJ1-1
size: -
D: -
V: TRBV25-1
length: 12
CDR3: CASSTSGPEAFF
DNA: TGTGCCAGCAGTACCTCGGGTCCGGAAGCTTTCTTT

J: TRBJ1-5
size: -
D: -
V: TRBV6-1
length: 15
CDR3: CASSEDRNLNQPQHF
DNA: TGTGCCAGCAGTGAAGACAGGAACCTCAATCAGCCCCAGCATTTT

J: TRBJ1-2
size: -
D: -
V: TRBV19
length: 15
CDR3: CASNAMGQTFIGYTF
DNA: TGTGCCAGTAACGCCATGGGGCAGACGTTTATTGGCTACACCTTC

J: TRBJ2-2
size: once
D: TRBD2
V: TRBV5-1
length: 19
CDR3: CASSLRSGTSGIGTGELFF
DNA: TGCGCCAGCAGCTTGAGATCCGGGACTAGCGGGATCGGGACCGGGGAGCTGTTTTTT

J: TRBJ2-7
size: -
D: -
V: TRBV5-4
length: 14
CDR3: CASSFLEGSYEQYF
DNA: TGTGCCAGCAGCTTCTTAGAGGGCTCCTACGAGCAGTACTTC

J: TRBJ2-1
size: -
D: TRBD1
V: TRBV2
length: 13
CDR3: CASRVPGQGWQFF
DNA: TGTGCCAGCAGAGTCCCGGGACAGGGATGGCAGTTCTTC

J: TRBJ2-4
size: few
D: -
V: TRBV10-1
length: 14
CDR3: CASLGPLAKNIQYF
DNA: TGCGCCAGCCTGGGGCCGCTAGCCAAAAACATTCAGTACTTC

J: TRBJ2-5
size: -
D: -
V: TRBV5-1
length: 16
CDR3: CASSLGGSLLGETQYF
DNA: TGCGCCAGCAGCTTAGGTGGCAGCTTACTGGGAGAGACCCAGTACTTC

J: TRBJ2-7
size: -
D: -
V: TRBV6-5
length: 15
CDR3: CASSYSLGYSYEQYF
DNA: TGTGCCAGCAGTTACTCCCTTGGGTACTCCTACGAGCAGTACTTC

J: TRBJ1-5
size: -
D: TRBD1
V: TRBV7-2
length: 15
CDR3: CASSLVGQVNQPQHF
DNA: TGTGCCAGCAGCTTAGTGGGACAGGTCAATCAGCCCCAGCATTTT

J: TRBJ1-2
size: -
D: TRBD1
V: TRBV19
length: 13
CDR3: CASGDRMLYGYTF
DNA: TGTGCCAGTGGGGACAGGATGCTCTATGGCTACACCTTC

J: TRBJ1-5
size: -
D: TRBD1
V: TRBV2
length: 14
CDR3: CASNRDRGDQPQHF
DNA: TGTGCCAGCAACCGGGACAGGGGTGATCAGCCCCAGCATTTT

J: TRBJ1-4
size: few
D: -
V: TRBV6-1
length: 15
CDR3: CASSGGGLHTEKLFF
DNA: TGTGCCAGCAGCGGGGGGGGACTGCATACTGAAAAACTGTTTTTT

J: TRBJ2-7
size: once
D: -
V: TRBV6-5
length: 12
CDR3: CASSTGIYEQYF
DNA: TGTGCCAGCAGCACGGGAATTTACGAGCAGTACTTC

J: TRBJ2-2
size: -
D: -
V: TRBV6-6
length: 16
CDR3: CASSNGGSWNTGELFF
DNA: TGTGCCAGCTCAAACGGCGGGTCCTGGAACACCGGGGAGCTGTTTTTT

J: TRBJ2-1
size: -
D: TRBD2
V: TRBV19
length: 15
CDR3: CASSIRVAGPPRQFF
DNA: TGTGCCAGTAGTATTAGGGTAGCGGGACCCCCGAGGCAGTTCTTC

J: TRBJ1-1
size: few
D: -
V: TRBV27
length: 14
CDR3: CASSLGTGNTEAFF
DNA: TGTGCCAGCAGTCTTGGGACGGGGAACACTGAAGCTTTCTTT

J: TRBJ2-1
size: -
D: TRBD2
V: TRBV28
length: 15
CDR3: CASSWSGTSGRPRFF
DNA: TGTGCCAGCAGTTGGTCCGGGACTAGCGGGAGGCCGCGGTTCTTC

J: TRBJ1-1
size: -
D: -
V: TRBV7-9
length: 15
CDR3: CASTTTRGADTEAFF
DNA: TGTGCCAGCACTACCACCCGGGGGGCCGACACTGAAGCTTTCTTT

J: TRBJ2-1
size: -
D: -
V: TRBV5-1
length: 15
CDR3: CASTLPRGDYNEQFF
DNA: TGCGCCAGCACCCTACCAAGGGGGGACTACAATGAGCAGTTCTTC

J: TRBJ2-1
size: -
D: -
V: TRBV5-4
length: 16
CDR3: CASSRWGAGSYNEQFF
DNA: TGTGCCAGCAGCCGGTGGGGGGCGGGGTCCTACAATGAGCAGTTCTTC

J: TRBJ1-2
size: -
D: TRBD1
V: TRBV10-3
length: 15
CDR3: CAIRKDRGGNYGYTF
DNA: TGTGCCATCAGGAAGGACAGGGGAGGAAACTATGGCTACACCTTC

J: TRBJ2-3
size: few
D: -
V: TRBV7-9
length: 15
CDR3: CASSPGVASTDTQYF
DNA: TGTGCCAGCAGCCCGGGAGTAGCCAGCACAGATACGCAGTATTTT

J: TRBJ1-5
size: -
D: -
V: TRBV30
length: 14
CDR3: CAWSVTHGDQPQHF
DNA: TGTGCCTGGAGTGTAACGCACGGAGATCAGCCCCAGCATTTT

J: TRBJ2-1
size: -
D: TRBD2
V: TRBV10-3
length: 15
CDR3: CASSGVAGVLNEQFF
DNA: TGTGCCTCTTCGGGGGTGGCGGGAGTCTTGAATGAGCAGTTCTTC

J: TRBJ1-4
size: -
D: -
V: TRBV30
length: 12
CDR3: CAWGVRGDKLFF
DNA: TGTGCCTGGGGGGTCAGGGGAGATAAACTGTTTTTT

J: TRBJ1-5
size: -
D: -
V: TRBV6-5
length: 15
CDR3: CASSAGLRRDQPQHF
DNA: TGTGCCAGCAGTGCGGGCCTCCGGCGTGATCAGCCCCAGCATTTT

J: TRBJ2-7
size: -
D: -
V: TRBV6-6
length: 14
CDR3: CASSWNRGGKEQYF
DNA: TGTGCCAGCAGTTGGAACAGAGGGGGAAAAGAGCAGTACTTC

J: TRBJ1-2
size: few
D: -
V: TRBV6-4
length: 17
CDR3: CASSDAPGQRPSYGYTF
DNA: TGTGCCAGCAGTGACGCCCCCGGACAGCGGCCAAGCTATGGCTACACCTTC

J: TRBJ2-1
size: once
D: -
V: TRBV27
length: 16
CDR3: CASSFSGQSSYNEQFF
DNA: TGTGCCAGCAGTTTCTCGGGACAAAGCTCCTACAATGAGCAGTTCTTC

J: TRBJ2-3
size: -
D: TRBD2
V: TRBV11-2
length: 16
CDR3: CASSLLASGMVDTQYF
DNA: TGTGCCAGCAGCTTACTTGCTAGCGGGATGGTAGATACGCAGTATTTT

J: TRBJ1-5
size: -
D: -
V: TRBV5-1
length: 13
CDR3: CASSVGPNQPQHF
DNA: TGCGCCAGCAGTGTAGGACCCAATCAGCCCCAGCATTTT

J: TRBJ2-2
size: -
D: TRBD1
V: TRBV4-1
length: 18
CDR3: CASSQSLRDRGENGELFF
DNA: TGCGCCAGCAGCCAATCGCTGCGGGACAGGGGTGAGAATGGGGAGCTGTTTTTT

J: TRBJ1-3
size: -
D: -
V: TRBV5-4
length: 16
CDR3: CASSLEGILSGNTIYF
DNA: TGTGCCAGCAGCTTGGAGGGGATACTCTCTGGAAACACCATATATTTT

J: TRBJ2-1
size: -
D: -
V: TRBV11-1
length: 12
CDR3: CASSFDPGKQFF
DNA: TGTGCCAGCAGCTTTGACCCAGGGAAGCAGTTCTTC

J: TRBJ2-5
size: -
D: TRBD1
V: TRBV29-1
length: 13
CDR3: CSVARTGVETQYF
DNA: TGCAGCGTTGCCCGGACAGGGGTAGAGACCCAGTACTTC

J: TRBJ1-2
size: -
D: -
V: TRBV2
length: 12
CDR3: CASSKLNYGYTF
DNA: TGTGCCAGCAGTAAGCTTAACTATGGCTACACCTTC

J: TRBJ1-6
size: -
D: -
V: TRBV7-9
length: 14
CDR3: CASSSLGWSSPLHF
DNA: TGTGCCAGCAGCTCTCTCGGTTGGTCGTCACCCCTCCACTTT

J: TRBJ2-6
size: once
D: -
V: TRBV10-3
length: 16
CDR3: CAISEFGEWGANVLTF
DNA: TGTGCCATCAGTGAGTTTGGGGAATGGGGGGCCAACGTCCTGACTTTC

J: TRBJ1-5
size: -
D: TRBD1
V: TRBV18
length: 14
CDR3: CASSPGTGEKAQHF
DNA: TGTGCCAGCTCACCGGGGACAGGGGAGAAGGCCCAGCATTTT

J: TRBJ2-7
size: -
D: -
V: TRBV11-2
length: 16
CDR3: CASSLVPRGYSSKQYF
DNA: TGTGCCAGCAGCTTAGTCCCCAGGGGATACTCTAGCAAGCAGTACTTC

J: TRBJ2-2
size: -
D: -
V: TRBV7-6
length: 15
CDR3: CASSLGQGGPGELFF
DNA: TGTGCCAGCAGCTTAGGACAGGGAGGCCCCGGGGAGCTGTTTTTT

J: TRBJ1-4
size: -
D: -
V: TRBV9
length: 13
CDR3: CASSVESGEKLFF
DNA: TGTGCCAGCAGCGTAGAATCTGGGGAAAAACTGTTTTTT

J: TRBJ1-4
size: -
D: -
V: TRBV2
length: 15
CDR3: CASSDVAGALGKLFF
DNA: TGTGCCAGCAGTGATGTGGCAGGGGCGTTAGGAAAACTGTTTTTT

J: TRBJ1-2
size: -
D: -
V: TRBV5-4
length: 13
CDR3: CASSIRENYGYTF
DNA: TGTGCCAGCAGCATCCGGGAGAACTATGGCTACACCTTC

J: TRBJ2-3
size: -
D: TRBD2
V: TRBV4-2
length: 14
CDR3: CASSQGLAGHTQYF
DNA: TGTGCCAGCAGCCAGGGACTAGCGGGCCATACGCAGTATTTT

J: TRBJ1-5
size: few
D: -
V: TRBV21-1
length: 15
CDR3: CASSKWPHGNQPQHF
DNA: TGTGCCAGCAGCAAATGGCCACATGGCAATCAGCCCCAGCATTTT

J: TRBJ1-5
size: -
D: -
V: TRBV7-9
length: 19
CDR3: CASSIDRTGGDFVNQPQHF
DNA: TGTGCCAGCAGCATCGATCGGACGGGAGGGGACTTTGTCAATCAGCCCCAGCATTTT

J: TRBJ2-1
size: -
D: TRBD2
V: TRBV5-1
length: 15
CDR3: CASSRGLAGVHEQFF
DNA: TGCGCCAGCAGCCGGGGACTAGCGGGAGTCCATGAGCAGTTCTTC

J: TRBJ1-4
size: -
D: -
V: TRBV11-2
length: 15
CDR3: CASSLEEAGAKELFF
DNA: TGTGCCAGCAGCTTAGAGGAGGCAGGTGCTAAGGAACTGTTTTTT

J: TRBJ1-2
size: once
D: TRBD1
V: TRBV5-8
length: 19
CDR3: CASSGPWWGTGGAQGGYTF
DNA: TGTGCCAGCAGCGGACCCTGGTGGGGGACAGGGGGCGCCCAGGGTGGCTACACCTTC